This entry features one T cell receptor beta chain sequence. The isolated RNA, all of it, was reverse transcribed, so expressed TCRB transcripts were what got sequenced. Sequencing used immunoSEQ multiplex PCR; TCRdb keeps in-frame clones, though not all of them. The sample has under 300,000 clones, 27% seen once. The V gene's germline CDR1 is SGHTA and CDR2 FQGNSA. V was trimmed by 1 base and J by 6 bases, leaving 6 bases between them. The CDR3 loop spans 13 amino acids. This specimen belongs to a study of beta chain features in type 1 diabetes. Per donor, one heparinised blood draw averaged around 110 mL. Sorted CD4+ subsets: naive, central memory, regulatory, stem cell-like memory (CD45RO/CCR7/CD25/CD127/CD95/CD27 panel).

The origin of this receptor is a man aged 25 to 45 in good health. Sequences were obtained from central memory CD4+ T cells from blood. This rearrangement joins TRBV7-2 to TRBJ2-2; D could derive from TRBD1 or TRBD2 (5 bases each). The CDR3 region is CASSLVGPGELFF. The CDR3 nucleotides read TGTGCCAGCAGCTTAGTGGGACCCGGGGAGCTGTTTTTT.